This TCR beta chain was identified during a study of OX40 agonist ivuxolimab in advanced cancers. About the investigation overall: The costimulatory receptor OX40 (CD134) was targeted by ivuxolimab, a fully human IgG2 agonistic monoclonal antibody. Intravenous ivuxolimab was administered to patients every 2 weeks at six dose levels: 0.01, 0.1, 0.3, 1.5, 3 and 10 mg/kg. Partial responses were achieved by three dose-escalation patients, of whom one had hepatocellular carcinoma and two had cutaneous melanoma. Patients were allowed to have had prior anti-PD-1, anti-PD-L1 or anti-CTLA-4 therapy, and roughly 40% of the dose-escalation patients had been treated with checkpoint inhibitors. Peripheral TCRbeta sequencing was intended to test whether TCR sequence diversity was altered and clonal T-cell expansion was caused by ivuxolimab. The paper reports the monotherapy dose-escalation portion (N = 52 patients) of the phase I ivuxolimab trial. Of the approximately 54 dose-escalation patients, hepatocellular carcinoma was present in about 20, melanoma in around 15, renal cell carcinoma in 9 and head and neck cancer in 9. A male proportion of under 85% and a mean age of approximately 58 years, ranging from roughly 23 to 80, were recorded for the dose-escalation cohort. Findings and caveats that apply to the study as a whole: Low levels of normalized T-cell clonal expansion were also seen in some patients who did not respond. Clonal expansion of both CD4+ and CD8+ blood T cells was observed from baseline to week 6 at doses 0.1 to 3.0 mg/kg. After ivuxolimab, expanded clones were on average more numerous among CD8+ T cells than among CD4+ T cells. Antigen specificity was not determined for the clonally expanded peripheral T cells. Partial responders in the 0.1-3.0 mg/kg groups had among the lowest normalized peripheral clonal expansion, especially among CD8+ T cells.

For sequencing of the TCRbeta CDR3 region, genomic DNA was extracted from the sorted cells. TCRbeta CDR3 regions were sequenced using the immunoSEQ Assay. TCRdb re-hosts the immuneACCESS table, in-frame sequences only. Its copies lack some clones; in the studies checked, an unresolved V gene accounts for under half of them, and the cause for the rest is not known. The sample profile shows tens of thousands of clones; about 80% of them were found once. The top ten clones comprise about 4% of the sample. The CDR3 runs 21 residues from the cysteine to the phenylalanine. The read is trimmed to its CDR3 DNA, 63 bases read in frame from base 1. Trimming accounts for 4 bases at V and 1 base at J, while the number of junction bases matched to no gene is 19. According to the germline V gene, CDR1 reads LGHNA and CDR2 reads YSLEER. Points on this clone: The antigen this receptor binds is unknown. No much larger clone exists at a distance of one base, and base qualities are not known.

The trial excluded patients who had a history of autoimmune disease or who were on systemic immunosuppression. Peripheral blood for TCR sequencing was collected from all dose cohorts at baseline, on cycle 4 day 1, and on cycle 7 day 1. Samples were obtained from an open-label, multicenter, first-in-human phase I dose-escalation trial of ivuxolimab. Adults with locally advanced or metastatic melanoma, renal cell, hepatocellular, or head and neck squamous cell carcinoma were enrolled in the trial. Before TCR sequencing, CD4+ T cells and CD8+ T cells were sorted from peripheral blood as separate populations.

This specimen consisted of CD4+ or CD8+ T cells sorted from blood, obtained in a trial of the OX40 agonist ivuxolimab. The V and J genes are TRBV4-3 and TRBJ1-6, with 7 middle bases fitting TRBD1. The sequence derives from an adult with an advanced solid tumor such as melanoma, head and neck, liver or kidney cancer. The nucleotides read TGCGCCAGCAGCCGACTTCCAAAGGTGACAGGGAGGAGATCCTATAATTCACCCCTCCACTTT. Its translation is CASSRLPKVTGRRSYNSPLHF.